The clone carrying this T cell receptor beta chain was seen once. This record belongs to a study of blood T cell repertoires in COVID-19. On the study more broadly: The United States, Italy and Spain were the sources of the acute and convalescent COVID-19 samples. The analysed material was cDNA or gDNA that came from T cells, B-cell-depleted T cells, or PBMCs.

With 1 base removed from V and 0 bases from J, the gap between germline ends came to 13 bases. The CDR3 covers 17 residues. Germline V CDR1 and CDR2: SGHDN, FVKESK. Authors' data handling: Nucleated cell counts were estimated from reference gene primer amplification. Data came from immunoSEQ multiplex PCR; TCRdb stores just in-frame clones and leaves some out. V and J calls and clone size come straight from that table; D and trimming were deduced from the DNA. Among 180,000 or so clones listed, 86% were seen once. This clonotype was obtained from a man younger than 30 with acute or convalescent COVID-19. The rearrangement links TRBV14 to TRBJ1-3; a possible D gene is TRBD1 (6 bases). The specimen was peripheral blood. The CDR3 sequence is CASSQVGRGISGNTIYF. The CDR3 DNA is TGTGCCAGCAGCCAAGTGGGCAGGGGAATCTCTGGAAACACCATATATTTT. The whole variable domain, remainder taken from reference TRBV14 and TRBJ1-3, is EAGVTQFPSHSVIEKGQTVTLRCDPISGHDNLYWYRRVMGKEIKFLLHFVKESKQDESGMPNNRFLAERTGGTYSTLKVQPAELEDSGVYFCASSQVGRGISGNTIYFGEGSWLTVV.